The 27 T cell receptor beta chains listed next were all sequenced from one sample in a study of blood T cell repertoires in COVID-19. This table comes from immunoSEQ multiplex PCR, and its TCRdb copy is limited to in-frame clones, with some not included. This table holds 350,000 to 450,000 clones, 85% found once. Sequencing was performed on peripheral blood. Receptor source: a woman aged 18-29 years with acute or convalescent COVID-19.

This chain connects TRBV5-4 to TRBJ2-2; 10 positions match TRBD1. The CDR3 is 15 residues long. With V trimmed by 2 bases and J by 6 bases, 4 bases remained unmatched. The germline V gene has CDR1 SGHNT and CDR2 YYREEE (reference sequence). This CDR3 reads CASSFGTGDPGELFF. CDR3 nucleotides: TGTGCCAGCAGCTTCGGGACAGGGGATCCCGGGGAGCTGTTTTTT.

The genes are TRBV27 and TRBJ2-5; the D gene is possibly TRBD1 (5 bases). This CDR3 contains 14 residues. Between the trimmed V and J ends, which lost 5 bases and 5 bases, there was a span of 15 bases. Germline values: CDR1 MNHEY, CDR2 SMNVEV (reference sequence). The CDR3 nucleotides read TGTGCCAGCAGTCCGGACATTACTGGGGAGACCCAGTACTTC. Protein sequence: CASSPDITGETQYF.

The V and J genes are TRBV5-5 and TRBJ1-5; a possible D gene is TRBD1 (6 bases). Between the trimmed V and J ends, which lost 2 bases and 0 bases, there was a span of 12 bases. The CDR3 loop spans 16 amino acids. The V gene's germline CDR1 is SGHKS and CDR2 YYEKEE (reference sequence). CDR3 region: CASSLQGGGSNQPQHF. The CDR3 coding sequence is TGTGCCAGCAGCTTACAGGGAGGGGGTAGCAATCAGCCCCAGCATTTT. The complete variable domain, with remaining parts taken from reference TRBV5-5 and TRBJ1-5, reads DAGVTQSPTHLIKTRGQQVTLRCSPISGHKSVSWYQQVLGQGPQFIFQYYEKEERGRGNFPDRFSARQFPNYSSELNVNALLLGDSALYLCASSLQGGGSNQPQHFGDGTRLSIL.

The chain joins TRBV5-1 to TRBJ1-6, with a tentative D call TRBD1 (6 bases). This CDR3 has 14 amino acids. The germline gives CDR1 SGHRS, CDR2 YFSETQ. V was pared by 8 bases and J by 3 bases, with 12 bases between. The CDR3 nucleotides are TGCGCCAGTCACACAGGGTTCTATAATTCACCCCTCCACTTT. This encodes CASHTGFYNSPLHF.

CDR3 sequence: CATSDPLAGGNNEQFF. The CDR3 DNA follows: TGTGCCACCAGTGATCCACTAGCGGGGGGGAACAATGAGCAGTTCTTC. J is TRBJ2-1 and V is TRBV24-1, with TRBD2 matching 13 bases. The junction had 3 bases not matched to a gene; V was cut back by 3 bases and J by 5 bases. The germline V gene has CDR1 KGHDR and CDR2 SFDVKD. CDR3 length: 16 amino acids.

The count of this clone is one. The chain carries TRBV5-1 and TRBJ2-7; D is perhaps TRBD1 (5 bases). The CDR3 spans 12 residues. Germline V gives CDR1 SGHRS, CDR2 YFSETQ. Between the trimmed V and J ends, which lost 1 base and 6 bases, there was a span of 8 bases. Written as DNA, the CDR3 is TGCGCCAGCAGCTTGCAGGGCGGCGAGCAGTACTTC. This translates into CASSLQGGEQYF.

V gene TRBV3-1 (or the pseudogene TRBV3-2) combines with J gene TRBJ2-3; D might be TRBD2 (7 bases). The CDR3 covers 18 residues. Germline assignment: CDR1 LGHDT and CDR2 YNNKEL (reference sequence). The V gene lost 0 bases and the J gene lost 0 bases, with 16 bases spanning the gap. The CDR3 region is CASSQDRGAITSTDTQYF. Here the CDR3 DNA reads TGTGCCAGCAGCCAAGATCGGGGGGCGATTACTAGCACAGATACGCAGTATTTT.

The chain couples TRBV5-8 to TRBJ1-5; D not resolved. Trimming removed 3 bases from V and 0 bases from J, with 4 bases in between. CDR1 and CDR2 (germline): SGHTS, YDEGEE. The CDR3 has 13 amino acids. CDR3 coding DNA: TGTGCCAGCAGCTCGTATAGCAATCAGCCCCAGCATTTT. Protein product: CASSSYSNQPQHF.

The chain uses TRBV5-6 and TRBJ2-7; D remains unclear. The CDR3 sequence is 12 residues long. Germline CDR1 reads SGHDT; CDR2 reads YYEEEE. Trimming shortened V by 3 bases and J by 4 bases, and 8 bases separated the two germline ends. The CDR3 region is CASSSTQYEQYF. In DNA form, the CDR3 reads TGTGCCAGCAGCTCGACACAGTACGAGCAGTACTTC.

This clone has only one observation. V usage is TRBV5-4 and J usage is TRBJ2-1; TRBD1 aligns across 7 bases. V trimming: 0 bases; J trimming: 0 bases; junction bases outside the gene matches: 3. The CDR3 consists of 16 residues. Germline V lookup: CDR1 SGHNT, CDR2 YYREEE (reference sequence). CDR3 nucleotide sequence: TGTGCCAGCAGCTTGGACCGGGACAGCTCCTACAATGAGCAGTTCTTC. Amino acid sequence: CASSLDRDSSYNEQFF.

The genes are TRBV6-1 and TRBJ2-7; TRBD2 is a possible D gene (6 bases). The germline CDR1 and CDR2 sequences are MNHNS and SASEGT. V was trimmed by 2 bases and J by 1 base, leaving 15 bases between them. The CDR3 totals 16 residues. The CDR3 here is CASSEYTGAGSYEQYF. DNA of the CDR3: TGTGCCAGCAGTGAATATACGGGTGCGGGGTCCTACGAGCAGTACTTC.

DNA for the CDR3: TGTGCCAGCAGCTTAAACCTTGCGGGGAGCTCCTACAATGAGCAGTTCTTC. Protein product: CASSLNLAGSSYNEQFF. This rearrangement joins TRBV7-3 to TRBJ2-1, with D possibly matching TRBD2 (6 bases). The germline V gene encodes CDR1 SGHTA and CDR2 FQGTGA. Trimming cost V 1 base and J 0 bases, with 13 bases left between them. This CDR3 region has 17 residues.

V is TRBV6-5 and J is TRBJ1-1, with D unclear. Trimming stripped 8 bases from V and 0 bases from J, with 13 bases between. This CDR3 region has 14 residues. CDR1 and CDR2 from the germline V gene are MNHEY and SVGAGI. The CDR3 DNA reads as TGTGCCAGCGGAAATGAGGAGATGAACACTGAAGCTTTCTTT. This sequence encodes CASGNEEMNTEAFF.

As regards this clone: Additional DNA sequences in this sample encode the identical CDR3. The chain links TRBV5-8 to TRBJ1-5; D remains ambiguous. Germline CDR1 SGHTS, CDR2 YDEGEE. CDR3 size: 13 residues. Trimming took off 5 bases at V and 6 bases at J, with 12 bases between the two ends. The CDR3 DNA is TGTGCCAGCAGAGTGGGAGGGTCTCAGCCCCAGCATTTT. This sequence encodes CASRVGGSQPQHF.

J is TRBJ1-2 and V is TRBV3-1 (or the pseudogene TRBV3-2), with 7 bases lining up with TRBD1. Germline CDR1 is LGHDT and CDR2 is YNNKEL (reference sequence). The CDR3 totals 15 residues. The trim removed 4 bases at V and 6 bases at J, leaving 11 bases unmatched. The CDR3 spells CASSLTPDRVDGYTF. In nucleotides, the CDR3 is TGTGCCAGCAGCCTGACTCCCGACAGGGTCGATGGCTACACCTTC.

The V call is TRBV19, the J call TRBJ1-1; no definite D call. Trimming stripped 5 bases from V and 5 bases from J, with 9 bases between. The CDR3 has 12 residues. CDR1 and CDR2 from the germline V gene are LNHDA and SQIVND (reference sequence). The CDR3 loop reads CASSFTGTEAFF. Here the CDR3 DNA reads TGTGCCAGTAGTTTCACCGGGACTGAAGCTTTCTTT.

J is TRBJ1-2 and V is TRBV3-1 (or the pseudogene TRBV3-2); D is perhaps TRBD1 (5 bases). The CDR3 extends over 15 amino acids. V was shortened by 1 base and J by 4 bases, with 13 bases between the two germline ends. The germline CDR1 and CDR2 sequences are LGHDT and YNNKEL (reference sequence). The CDR3: CASSQGETELYGYTF. In nucleotides, the CDR3 is TGTGCCAGCAGCCAAGGTGAGACAGAACTCTATGGCTACACCTTC.

The chain combines TRBV25-1 with TRBJ1-1; the match to TRBD1 covers 7 bases. Trimming removed 5 bases from V and 3 bases from J; junction bases left unmatched: 6. The germline V gene encodes CDR1 MGHDK and CDR2 SYGVNS. The CDR3 is made up of 14 amino acids. The CDR3 nucleotides read TGTGCCAGCAGTCAGGGGGACAGATACACTGAAGCTTTCTTT. Encoded protein: CASSQGDRYTEAFF.

The chain uses TRBV5-1 and TRBJ2-3, with 10 bases fitting TRBD2. The CDR3 is 16 residues long. Trimming removed 3 bases from V and 3 bases from J; junction bases left unmatched: 7. Looked up from germline, CDR1 is SGHRS and CDR2 is YFSETQ. CDR3: CASSSPGLAATDTQYF. The CDR3 region has the DNA TGCGCCAGCAGCTCCCCCGGACTAGCGGCGACAGATACGCAGTATTTT. Looking up the rest from reference TRBV5-1 and TRBJ2-3 gives the full variable domain: KAGVTQTPRYLIKTRGQQVTLSCSPISGHRSVSWYQQTPGQGLQFLFEYFSETQRNKGNFPGRFSGRQFSNSRSEMNVSTLELGDSALYLCASSSPGLAATDTQYFGPGTRLTVL.

The V call is TRBV7-8, the J call TRBJ1-5; TRBD1 matches at 8 bases. J lost 6 bases, V lost 5 bases, and 9 bases had no gene match. Germline V lookup: CDR1 SGHVS, CDR2 FQNEAQ. The CDR3 spans 15 residues. The CDR3 loop is CASSPRDRKSQPQHF. CDR3 in DNA: TGTGCCAGCAGCCCCCGGGACAGGAAATCTCAGCCCCAGCATTTT.

Concerning this clone: Other DNA variants within this sample encode the same CDR3. The chain recombines TRBV20-1 with TRBJ2-1, with D possibly TRBD1 on 6 matching bases. Germline CDR1 DFQATT, CDR2 SNEGSKA (reference sequence). Trimming shortened V by 4 bases and J by 8 bases, and 6 bases separated the two germline ends. This CDR3 is built from 10 residues. The CDR3, as DNA: TGCAGTGCTACAGGGGATGAGCAGTTCTTC. Translated, it gives CSATGDEQFF.

CDR3 bases: TGTGCCAGTAGTATCGGGCAGGGGACTGAAGCTTTCTTT. Translating it yields CASSIGQGTEAFF. V is TRBV19 and J is TRBJ1-1, with D possibly being TRBD1 (6 bases). The germline V gene has CDR1 LNHDA and CDR2 SQIVND (reference sequence). The CDR3 is made up of 13 amino acids. Trimming shortened V by 3 bases and J by 5 bases, and 10 bases separated the two germline ends.

The V gene is TRBV2, the J gene TRBJ2-5, with D perhaps TRBD2 (5 bases). Germline values: CDR1 SNHLY, CDR2 FYNNEI. Trimming stripped 4 bases from V and 4 bases from J, with 16 bases between. This CDR3 has 15 residues. The CDR3 loop reads CASSGPGVKGETQYF. In DNA, the CDR3 is TGTGCCAGCAGTGGCCCCGGGGTTAAGGGAGAGACCCAGTACTTC.

The CDR3: CASSLSASGTSYEQYF. CDR3 nucleotides: TGTGCCAGCAGTCTCTCGGCTAGCGGGACCTCCTACGAGCAGTACTTC. The chain joins TRBV27 to TRBJ2-7; 9 nucleotides align to TRBD2. Germline V gene lookup returns CDR1 MNHEY and CDR2 SMNVEV (reference sequence). After removal of 5 bases from V and 0 bases from J, the junction contained 8 bases not matched to a gene. The CDR3 runs to 16 residues.

The sample holds a few counts of this clone. In nucleotides, the CDR3 is TGCGCCAGCAGTCGTCCCGGGACAGGGAGTCTTTTAAGGGATACCGGGGAGCTGTTTTTT. Translating it yields CASSRPGTGSLLRDTGELFF. The chain is built from TRBV5-1 and TRBJ2-2; 9 nucleotides agree with TRBD1. Germline V gives CDR1 SGHRS, CDR2 YFSETQ. The CDR3 runs to 20 residues. Trimming cost V 5 bases and J 5 bases; bases outside gene matches: 22. The entire variable domain, with the rest obtained from reference TRBV5-1 and TRBJ2-2, is as follows: KAGVTQTPRYLIKTRGQQVTLSCSPISGHRSVSWYQQTPGQGLQFLFEYFSETQRNKGNFPGRFSGRQFSNSRSEMNVSTLELGDSALYLCASSRPGTGSLLRDTGELFFGEGSRLTVL.

The CDR3 reads CASSELAGRSYNEQFF. CDR3 DNA: TGCGCCAGCAGTGAATTAGCGGGGCGCTCCTACAATGAGCAGTTCTTC. This rearrangement joins TRBV10-2 to TRBJ2-1; TRBD2 agrees at 8 bases. Germline CDR1 is WSHSY and CDR2 is SAAADI. The CDR3 has 16 amino acids. J was trimmed by 0 bases and V by 3 bases; bases with no gene match: 4.

The chain combines TRBV3-1 (or the pseudogene TRBV3-2) with TRBJ2-2, with TRBD2 identical over 8 bases. Germline CDR1 reads LGHDT; CDR2 reads YNNKEL (reference sequence). The CDR3 sequence is 15 residues long. Losses at the gene ends were 1 base for V and 6 bases for J; bases not matched to a gene: 4. CDR3 DNA sequence: TGTGCCAGCAGCCAAGCGGGGGGGGCATCCGGGGAGCTGTTTTTT. Protein product: CASSQAGGASGELFF.